What follows are 16 T cell receptor beta chains derived from one specimen sequenced in a study of cytotoxic CD8 clonotypes in ibrutinib-treated CLL. The data were produced by immunoSEQ multiplex PCR, yet TCRdb's version contains in-frame clones alone and is incomplete. The sample consists of roughly 300,000 clones, more than 70% of them appearing once. The sample consisted of PBMCs, taken at disease progression, from a patient treated with ibrutinib. These receptor sequences come from a human donor with chronic lymphocytic leukemia.

Comment on this clone: A much more abundant neighbour one base away suggests this may be a read error. The chain carries TRBV5-1 and TRBJ2-3; D perhaps matches TRBD2 (6 bases). V was pared by 4 bases and J by 6 bases, with 6 bases between. The CDR3 is 11 residues long. Germline V gene sequence: CDR1 SGHRS, CDR2 YFSETQ. CDR3 in DNA: TGCGCCAGCAGCCGGGGGGATACGCAGTATTTT. Translating gives CASSRGDTQYF.

This clone was counted many times. V gene TRBV12-2 combines with J gene TRBJ1-2. TRBV12-2 is a pseudogene. This CDR3 is built from 16 residues. The CDR3 is CASRLTDLQDPWGYTF. The CDR3 bases are TGTGCAAGTCGCTTGACGGACCTCCAGGACCCCTGGGGCTACACCTTC.

This clone was seen only a few times. The gene calls are TRBV5-1 and TRBJ1-2, with D hard to call. The germline gives CDR1 SGHRS, CDR2 YFSETQ. The CDR3 runs 16 residues. Trimming removed 0 bases from V and 6 bases from J, with 18 bases in between. CDR3 DNA sequence: TGCGCCAGCAGCTTGGGCAGGCCAGCGGTAATTGATGGCTACACCTTC. Protein product: CASSLGRPAVIDGYTF.

The V gene is TRBV2, the J gene TRBJ2-7, with 10 bases aligning to TRBD2. The CDR3 is 15 amino acids. J was trimmed by 4 bases and V by 7 bases; bases with no gene match: 10. Per the germline V gene, CDR1 is SNHLY and CDR2 is FYNNEI. The CDR3 is CASNPAGGPGYEQYF. The DNA for the CDR3 is TGTGCCAGCAATCCAGCGGGGGGGCCTGGGTACGAGCAGTACTTC. The full variable domain, in which reference TRBV2 and TRBJ2-7 provide the parts outside the CDR3, is EPEVTQTPSHQVTQMGQEVILRCVPISNHLYFYWYRQILGQKVEFLVSFYNNEISEKSEIFDDQFSVERPDGSNFTLKIRSTKLEDSAMYFCASNPAGGPGYEQYFGPGTRLTVT.

This chain connects TRBV27 to TRBJ2-4; TRBD1 or TRBD2 may be the D gene (5 bases each). Germline CDR1 is MNHEY and CDR2 is SMNVEV (reference sequence). V was cut by 5 bases and J by 4 bases, with 15 bases left in between. This CDR3 comprises 15 residues. This CDR3 is CASSPPGTKKNIQYF. CDR3 nucleotides: TGTGCCAGCAGTCCTCCCGGGACGAAAAAAAACATTCAGTACTTC.

This clone was seen more than once but under ten times. The V gene is TRBV18, the J gene TRBJ2-2, with a weak D call TRBD1 (5 bases). V shed 4 bases and J shed 7 bases, with 22 bases lying between them. Looked up from germline, CDR1 is KGHSH and CDR2 is LQKENI. The CDR3 runs to 17 residues. In DNA, the CDR3 is TGTGCCAGCTCACACACGCGGTCCAAGGGGCTGAGCGGGGAGCTGTTTTTT. Translation: CASSHTRSKGLSGELFF.

The chain links TRBV9 to TRBJ2-5, with 7 nucleotides matching TRBD1. Trimming at V came to 4 bases and at J to 5 bases, leaving 11 bases not matched to a gene. The CDR3 runs to 15 residues. Germline V gene sequence: CDR1 SGDLS, CDR2 YYNGEE. Here the CDR3 reads CASSPIIQGSETQYF. CDR3 DNA: TGTGCCAGCAGCCCAATAATACAGGGGTCGGAGACCCAGTACTTC.

The V call is TRBV11-2, the J call TRBJ1-5; D is unresolved. V lost 1 base and J 2 bases, leaving 9 bases between the germline ends. Germline loops: CDR1 SGHAT, CDR2 FQNNGV. This CDR3 is built from 15 residues. The CDR3 loop reads CASSLVADRNQPQHF. As DNA, the CDR3 is TGTGCCAGCAGCTTAGTCGCAGACCGCAATCAGCCCCAGCATTTT. The full variable domain, completed using reference TRBV11-2 and TRBJ1-5, is EAGVAQSPRYKIIEKRQSVAFWCNPISGHATLYWYQQILGQGPKLLIQFQNNGVVDDSQLPKDRFSAERLKGVDSTLKIQPAKLEDSAVYLCASSLVADRNQPQHFGDGTRLSIL.

The CDR3 DNA reads TGTGCCAGCAGCTCCGACAGGGGGTTTTCGGATGAGCAGTTCTTC. Translated: CASSSDRGFSDEQFF. The rearrangement joins TRBV11-3 to TRBJ2-1; 9 nucleotides match TRBD1. The germline CDR1 and CDR2 sequences are SGHNT and YENEEA. With 4 bases clipped from V and 8 bases from J, the junction kept 9 bases outside the gene matches. There are 15 residues in the CDR3.

The V gene is TRBV5-1, the J gene TRBJ1-1; D is perhaps TRBD1 (5 bases). Trimming shortened V by 4 bases and J by 1 base, and 11 bases separated the two germline ends. The CDR3 is 14 residues long. Per germline, CDR1 SGHRS and CDR2 YFSETQ. The CDR3 DNA reads TGCGCCAGCAGCCCACAGGCTACGAACACTGAAGCTTTCTTT. Protein: CASSPQATNTEAFF.

J is TRBJ1-1 and V is TRBV5-6; D perhaps matches TRBD1 (6 bases). V lost 2 bases and J lost 3, with 14 bases in between. This CDR3 is 15 amino acids long. Germline-derived CDR1 and CDR2 are SGHDT and YYEEEE. As DNA, the CDR3 is TGTGCCAGCAGCTTCAAGACGGACAGTTACACTGAAGCTTTCTTT. It encodes CASSFKTDSYTEAFF.

This clone was detected a few times. The chain is built from TRBV9 and TRBJ2-2, with 10 bases aligning to TRBD2. Losses at the gene ends were 5 bases for V and 6 bases for J; bases not matched to a gene: 10. The germline gives CDR1 SGDLS, CDR2 YYNGEE. The CDR3 sequence is 16 residues long. CDR3 in amino acids: CASRPDRLAGAGELFF. In DNA form, the CDR3 reads TGTGCCAGCAGGCCCGATCGGCTAGCGGGAGCCGGGGAGCTGTTTTTT.

This clone has only a few counts. The rearrangement links TRBV13 to TRBJ1-2, with a weak D call TRBD1 (5 bases). This CDR3 spans 12 amino acids. The V gene's germline CDR1 is PRHDT and CDR2 FYEKMQ (reference sequence). V was cut by 1 base and J by 7 bases, with 7 bases left in between. In DNA form, the CDR3 reads TGTGCCAGCAGCTTAGATGGGGGTGGCTACACCTTC. This encodes CASSLDGGGYTF.

The V gene is TRBV18, the J gene TRBJ2-6; 8 positions match TRBD2. The trim removed 1 base at V and 2 bases at J, leaving 4 bases unmatched. Germline CDR1 reads KGHSH; CDR2 reads LQKENI. CDR3 length: 17 amino acids. The CDR3 nucleotides are TGTGCCAGCTCACCACTTGCGGGGGGTGCTGGGGCCAACGTCCTGACTTTC. It specifies CASSPLAGGAGANVLTF.

This clone was picked up a small number of times. The chain has TRBV5-6 and TRBJ1-4; D might be TRBD1 (5 bases). The CDR3 is 14 amino acids. The V end was cut by 3 bases, the J end by 3 bases, with 9 bases between. The germline V gene has CDR1 SGHDT and CDR2 YYEEEE. CDR3 amino acids: CASSWGASNEKLFF. DNA for the CDR3: TGTGCCAGCAGCTGGGGCGCGTCTAATGAAAAACTGTTTTTT.

The gene calls are TRBV7-2 and TRBJ1-4, with 8 nucleotides matching TRBD1. Germline V gene data show CDR1 as SGHTA and CDR2 as FQGNSA. V lost 3 bases and J lost 3; bases outside the gene matches: 3. The CDR3 has 15 residues. In nucleotides, the CDR3 is TGTGCCAGCAGCTTGGACAGGGTTTCTAATGAAAAACTGTTTTTT. Translated: CASSLDRVSNEKLFF.